This TCR beta chain originates from a study of shared clonotypes between healthy human individuals. Every donor was a Caucasian adult from Nashville, Tennessee. Some clones are missing from TCRdb's copy, which holds only in-frame ones; the method was immunoSEQ multiplex PCR. Of roughly 400,000 clones in the sample, 96% were seen once. This clone was recorded once. Its antigen is as yet unknown. V was clipped by 0 bases and J by 4 bases; unmatched bases: 2. The V gene's germline CDR1 is ENHRY and CDR2 SYGVKD. This CDR3 is built from 14 residues. Study-wide findings and caveats: All-four-donor shared clonotypes had higher generation probabilities than non-shared clonotypes did. Estimated richness values were generally larger in naive subsets than in memory subsets.

V and J are TRBV10-3 and TRBJ1-2; 7 nucleotides match TRBD1. This receptor was taken from a man aged 30 to 39 in good health. The sequenced material came from memory CD8+ T cells sorted from blood. Regarding subset: CD45RO+ cells pooled with CCR7-negative TemRA cells. This CDR3 reads CAISESGTAYGYTF. The CDR3 DNA sequence: TGTGCCATCAGTGAGTCCGGGACAGCCTATGGCTACACCTTC.